These 3 T cell receptor beta chains were all obtained from the same sample, sequenced in a study of blood T cell repertoires in COVID-19. Assay used: immunoSEQ multiplex PCR; TCRdb lists only in-frame clones, some missing. The table lists roughly 64,000 clones, 70% to 85% of them singletons. Source material: peripheral blood. The receptors stem from a woman aged 60-70 years with acute or convalescent COVID-19.

The chain uses TRBV18 and TRBJ2-5, with D uncertain. In germline, CDR1 is KGHSH, CDR2 LQKENI. Between the trimmed V and J ends, which lost 3 bases and 4 bases, there was a span of 6 bases. This CDR3 is 12 amino acids long. The CDR3 spells CASSPFGETQYF. CDR3 bases: TGTGCCAGCTCACCGTTCGGAGAGACCCAGTACTTC.

The CDR3 DNA sequence: TGTGCCAGCTCACCAGAGGGAAGAAATGAAAAACTGTTTTTT. Protein sequence: CASSPEGRNEKLFF. The chain is built from TRBV18 and TRBJ1-4, with D hard to call. CDR1 is KGHSH and CDR2 is LQKENI in the germline V gene. Trimming took off 2 bases at V and 5 bases at J, with 9 bases between the two ends. The CDR3 loop spans 14 amino acids.

The chain recombines TRBV18 with TRBJ1-4, with D hard to call. V lost 6 bases to trimming and J lost 0 bases, with 11 bases between them. CDR1 and CDR2 (germline): KGHSH, LQKENI. The CDR3 contains 15 residues. For the CDR3, the DNA is TGTGCCAGCTCCTTAGACATCCCAACTAATGAAAAACTGTTTTTT. Encoded protein: CASSLDIPTNEKLFF.